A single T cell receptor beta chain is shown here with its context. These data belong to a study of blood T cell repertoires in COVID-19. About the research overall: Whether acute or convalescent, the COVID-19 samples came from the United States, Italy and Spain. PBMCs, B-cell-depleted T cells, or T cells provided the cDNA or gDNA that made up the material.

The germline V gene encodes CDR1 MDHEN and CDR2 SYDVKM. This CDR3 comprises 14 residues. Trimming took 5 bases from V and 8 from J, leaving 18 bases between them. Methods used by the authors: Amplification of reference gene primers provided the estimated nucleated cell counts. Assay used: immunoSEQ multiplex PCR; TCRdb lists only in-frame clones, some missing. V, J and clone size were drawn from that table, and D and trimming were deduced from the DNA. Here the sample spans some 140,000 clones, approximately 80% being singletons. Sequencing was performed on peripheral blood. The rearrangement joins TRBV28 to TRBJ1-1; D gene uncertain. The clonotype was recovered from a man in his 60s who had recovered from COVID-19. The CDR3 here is CASSPPSGREEAFF. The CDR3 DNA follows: TGTGCCAGCAGTCCCCCTAGTGGCCGTGAAGAAGCTTTCTTT.